The 5 T cell receptor beta chains below were found in one sample sequenced in a study of T cell repertoires in cytomegalovirus infection (dated by TCRdb to between 2018 and 2020). The label giving this sample's treatment or condition can be read as: in vitro stimulation with specific CMV peptide epitopes to enrich CMV-specific T cells. The reads were generated on an Illumina HiSeq 1500. TCRdb itself trimmed the public reads at Q25 with fastp, ran MiXCR and retained productive beta chains. Identical CDR3 protein sequences are pooled into one entry, listed with their most common genes and DNA. This sample comprises about 900,000 distinct CDR3 sequences, roughly 30% of them detected only once. The ten biggest clones cover around 15% of the sample. These receptors are not linked to any known antigen. Sequenced material: cultured CD8+ T cells from PBMCs, taken from culture after CMV antigen stimulation. Receptors were obtained from a human donor in good health (CMV status not recorded). Some clones in this sample may be carry-over from other donors' samples.

This clonotype was seen a few times. This chain joins TRBV12-3 or TRBV12-4 and TRBJ1-5, with 9 bases matching TRBD1. V lost 6 bases and J lost 9; bases outside the gene matches: 9. CDR3 length equals 14 residues. The CDR3 protein is CASSPTGGIGPQHF. In DNA, the CDR3 is TGTGCCAGCAGCCCGACAGGGGGAATCGGGCCCCAGCATTTT.

The rearrangement joins TRBV7-2 to TRBJ2-7; either TRBD1 or TRBD2 may fit D (5 bases each). This CDR3 has 11 residues. V dropped 3 bases and J dropped 9 bases, with 9 bases sitting between them. Per the germline V gene, CDR1 is SGHTA and CDR2 is FQGNSA. The CDR3 loop is CASSLGVRQYF. CDR3 coding DNA: TGTGCCAGCAGCTTGGGGGTAAGGCAGTACTTC.

This chain connects TRBV19 to TRBJ2-1; D is ambiguous. Germline CDR1 is LNHDA and CDR2 is SQIVND (reference sequence). V was trimmed by 3 bases and J by 5 bases, leaving 14 bases between them. This CDR3 comprises 15 residues. Written as DNA, the CDR3 is TGTGCCAGTAGTATTGGGTTGTGGTCCGACAATGAGCAGTTCTTC. Translated, it gives CASSIGLWSDNEQFF.

The chain links TRBV27 to TRBJ1-1; D not certain. Trimming took off 0 bases at V and 0 bases at J, with 5 bases between the two ends. CDR1 is MNHEY and CDR2 is SMNVEV in the germline V gene (reference sequence). This CDR3 region has 14 residues. Written as DNA, the CDR3 is TGTGCCAGCAGTTTATCGGATGTGAACACTGAAGCTTTCTTT. Encoded protein: CASSLSDVNTEAFF.

This clonotype came up a few times. The chain uses TRBV7-6 and TRBJ2-5; 12 bases match TRBD2. J was trimmed by 1 base and V by 5 bases; bases with no gene match: 8. The CDR3 is 17 amino acids. Germline V lookup: CDR1 SGHVS, CDR2 FNYEAQ. The CDR3 region is CASSLRGLAGSQETQYF. CDR3 sequence (DNA): TGTGCCAGCAGCCTTAGAGGACTAGCGGGGAGCCAAGAGACCCAGTACTTC. Full variable domain (rest looked up from reference TRBV7-6 and TRBJ2-5): GAGVSQSPRYKVTKRGQDVALRCDPISGHVSLYWYRQALGQGPEFLTYFNYEAQQDKSGLPNDRFSAERPEGSISTLTIQRTEQRDSAMYRCASSLRGLAGSQETQYFGPGTRLLVL.